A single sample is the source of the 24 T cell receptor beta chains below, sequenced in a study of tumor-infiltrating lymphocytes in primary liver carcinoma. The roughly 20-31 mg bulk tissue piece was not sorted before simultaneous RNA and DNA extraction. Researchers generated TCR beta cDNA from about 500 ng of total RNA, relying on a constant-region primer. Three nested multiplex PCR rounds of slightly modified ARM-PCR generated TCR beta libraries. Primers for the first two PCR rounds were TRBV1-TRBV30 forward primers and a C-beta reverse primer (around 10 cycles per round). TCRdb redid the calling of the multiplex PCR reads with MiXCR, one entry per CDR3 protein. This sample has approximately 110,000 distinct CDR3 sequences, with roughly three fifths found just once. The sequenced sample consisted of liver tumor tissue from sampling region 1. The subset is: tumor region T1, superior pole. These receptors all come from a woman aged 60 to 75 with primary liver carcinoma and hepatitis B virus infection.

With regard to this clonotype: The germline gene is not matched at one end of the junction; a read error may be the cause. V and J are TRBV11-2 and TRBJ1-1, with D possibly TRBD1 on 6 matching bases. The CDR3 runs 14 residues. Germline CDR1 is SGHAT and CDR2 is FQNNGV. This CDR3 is CTSSLGPGDVEAFF. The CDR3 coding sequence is TGTACCAGCAGCTTAGGGCCAGGGGACGTGGAAGCCTTCTTT. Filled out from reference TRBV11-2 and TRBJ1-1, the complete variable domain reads EAGVAQSPRYKIIEKRQSVAFWCNPISGHATLYWYQQILGQGPKLLIQFQNNGVVDDSQLPKDRFSAERLKGVDSTLKIQPAKLEDSAVYLCTSSLGPGDVEAFFGQGTRLTVV.

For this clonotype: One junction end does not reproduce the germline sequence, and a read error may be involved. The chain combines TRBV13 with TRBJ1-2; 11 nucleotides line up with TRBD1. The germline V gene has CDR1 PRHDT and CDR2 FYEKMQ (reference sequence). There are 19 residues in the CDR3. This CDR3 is CASSYSPGQGAFPNYGYAF. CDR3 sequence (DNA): TGTGCCAGCAGTTACTCCCCCGGACAGGGGGCCTTTCCTAACTATGGCTACGCCTTC.

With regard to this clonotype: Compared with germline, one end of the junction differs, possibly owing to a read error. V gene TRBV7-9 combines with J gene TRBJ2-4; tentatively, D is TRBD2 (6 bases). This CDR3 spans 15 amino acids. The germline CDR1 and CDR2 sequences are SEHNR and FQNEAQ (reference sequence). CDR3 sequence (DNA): TGTGCCAACAGCTTAAGGTCTACGGGGGTGGTTATTCAGTACTTC. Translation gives CANSLRSTGVVIQYF.

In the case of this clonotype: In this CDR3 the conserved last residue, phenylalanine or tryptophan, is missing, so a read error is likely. DNA for the CDR3: TGTACCAGCAGCTTACGGGTAATGGCTGAAGCTTTCGTT. It codes for CTSSLRVMAEAFV. The chain uses TRBV11-1 and TRBJ1-1; D not certain. Germline CDR1 reads SGHAT; CDR2 reads FQDESV (reference sequence). This CDR3 spans 13 amino acids.

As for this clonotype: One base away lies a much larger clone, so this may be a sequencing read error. The CDR3: CASRRDTVTQYF. Written as DNA, the CDR3 is TGTGCCAGCAGAAGGGACACAGTTACGCAGTATTTT. The rearrangement joins TRBV6-6 to TRBJ2-3, with D maybe TRBD1 (6 bases). This CDR3 comprises 12 residues. CDR1 and CDR2 (germline): MNHNY, SVGAGI (reference sequence).

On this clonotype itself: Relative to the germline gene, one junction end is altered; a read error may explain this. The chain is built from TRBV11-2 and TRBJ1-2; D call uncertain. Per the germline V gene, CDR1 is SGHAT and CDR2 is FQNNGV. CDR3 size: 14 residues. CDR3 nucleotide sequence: TGTACCAGCTGCTCCTCCGGTGGTGGGTATGGCTACACCTTC. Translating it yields CTSCSSGGGYGYTF.

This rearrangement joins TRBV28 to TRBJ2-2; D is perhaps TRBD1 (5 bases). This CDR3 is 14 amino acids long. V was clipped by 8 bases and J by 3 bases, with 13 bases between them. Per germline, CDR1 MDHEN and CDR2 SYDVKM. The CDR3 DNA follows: TGTGCCAGCCATGGGCAGGGTTACACCGGGGAGCTGTTTTTT. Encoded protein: CASHGQGYTGELFF.

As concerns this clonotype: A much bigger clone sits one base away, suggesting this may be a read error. The CDR3 DNA is TGTGCCTGCAGCTATTCGGGTGGCTCGAACACCGGGGAGCTGTTTTTT. Protein product: CACSYSGGSNTGELFF. The rearrangement joins TRBV5-5 to TRBJ2-2; no firm D call. CDR1 is SGHKS and CDR2 is YYEKEE in the germline V gene (reference sequence). The CDR3 runs 16 residues. Complete variable domain (other parts from reference TRBV5-5 and TRBJ2-2): DAGVTQSPTHLIKTRGQQVTLRCSPISGHKSVSWYQQVLGQGPQFIFQYYEKEERGRGNFPDRFSARQFPNYSSELNVNALLLGDSALYLCACSYSGGSNTGELFFGEGSRLTVL.

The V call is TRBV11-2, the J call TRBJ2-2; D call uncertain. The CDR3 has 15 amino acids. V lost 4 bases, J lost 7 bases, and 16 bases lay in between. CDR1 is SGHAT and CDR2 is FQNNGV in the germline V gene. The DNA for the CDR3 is TGTGCCAGCAGCTCTCTCTCGGCTGTTGGCGGGGAGCTGTTTTTT. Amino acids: CASSSLSAVGGELFF.

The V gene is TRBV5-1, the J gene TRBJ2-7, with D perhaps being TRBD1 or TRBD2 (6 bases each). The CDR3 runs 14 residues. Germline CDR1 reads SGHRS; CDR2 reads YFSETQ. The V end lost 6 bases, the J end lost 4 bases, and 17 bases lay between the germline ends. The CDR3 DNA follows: TGCGCCAGCATAAGGGGGGCCCCGCAGTACGAGCAGTACTTC. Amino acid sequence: CASIRGAPQYEQYF.

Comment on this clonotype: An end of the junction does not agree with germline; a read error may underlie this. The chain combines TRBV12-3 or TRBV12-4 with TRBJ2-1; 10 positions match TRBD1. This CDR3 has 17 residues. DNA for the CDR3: TGTGCCAGTAAATCGACCGCGACAGGGGGCTCCTACAACGAGCAGTTCTTC. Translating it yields CASKSTATGGSYNEQFF.

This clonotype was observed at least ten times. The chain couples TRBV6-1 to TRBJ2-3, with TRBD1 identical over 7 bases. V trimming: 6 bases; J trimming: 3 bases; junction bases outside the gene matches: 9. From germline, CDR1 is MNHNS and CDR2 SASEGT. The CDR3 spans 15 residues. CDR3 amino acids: CASRVGDRVTDTQYF. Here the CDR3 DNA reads TGTGCCAGCAGAGTAGGTGACAGGGTTACAGATACGCAGTATTTT.

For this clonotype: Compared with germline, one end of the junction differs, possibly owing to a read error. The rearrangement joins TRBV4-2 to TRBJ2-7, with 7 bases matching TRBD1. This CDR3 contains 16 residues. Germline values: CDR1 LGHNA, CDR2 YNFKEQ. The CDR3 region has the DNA TGTACCAGCAGCCATCCCGGGACAGCTAGCTCCTACGAGCAGTACTTC. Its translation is CTSSHPGTASSYEQYF.

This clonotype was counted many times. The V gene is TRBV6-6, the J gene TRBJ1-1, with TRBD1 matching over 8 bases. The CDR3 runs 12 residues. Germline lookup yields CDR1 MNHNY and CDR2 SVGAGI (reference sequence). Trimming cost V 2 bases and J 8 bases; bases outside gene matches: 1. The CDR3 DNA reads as TGTGCCAGCAGTTACGGGACAGGAGAAGCTTTCTTT. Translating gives CASSYGTGEAFF.

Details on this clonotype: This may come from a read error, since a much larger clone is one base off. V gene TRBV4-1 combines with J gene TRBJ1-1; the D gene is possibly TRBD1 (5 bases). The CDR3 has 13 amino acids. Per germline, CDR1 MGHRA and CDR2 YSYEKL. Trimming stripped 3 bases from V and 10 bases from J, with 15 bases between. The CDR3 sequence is CASSHPGGTRAFF. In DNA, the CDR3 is TGCGCCAGCAGCCACCCCGGGGGTACCAGAGCTTTCTTT.

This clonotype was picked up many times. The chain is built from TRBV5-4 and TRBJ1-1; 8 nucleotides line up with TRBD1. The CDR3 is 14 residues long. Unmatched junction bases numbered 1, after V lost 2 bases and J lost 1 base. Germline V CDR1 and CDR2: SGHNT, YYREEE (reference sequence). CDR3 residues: CASSLQGGNTEAFF. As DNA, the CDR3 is TGTGCCAGCAGCTTACAGGGGGGGAACACTGAAGCTTTCTTT.

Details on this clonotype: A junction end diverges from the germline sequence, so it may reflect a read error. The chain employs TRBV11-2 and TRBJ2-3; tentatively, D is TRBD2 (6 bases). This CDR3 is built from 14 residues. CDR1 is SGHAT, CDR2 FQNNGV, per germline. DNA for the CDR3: TGCGTCAGCAGCCCCGGACTACCTACAGATACGCAGTATTTT. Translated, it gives CVSSPGLPTDTQYF.

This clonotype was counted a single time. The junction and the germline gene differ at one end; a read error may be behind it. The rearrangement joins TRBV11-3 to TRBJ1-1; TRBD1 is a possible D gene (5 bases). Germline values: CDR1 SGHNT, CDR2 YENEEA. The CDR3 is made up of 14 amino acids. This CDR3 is CASSRDGLNTEASF. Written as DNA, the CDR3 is TGTGCCAGCAGCCGGGACGGCTTGAACACCGAAGCTTCCTTT.

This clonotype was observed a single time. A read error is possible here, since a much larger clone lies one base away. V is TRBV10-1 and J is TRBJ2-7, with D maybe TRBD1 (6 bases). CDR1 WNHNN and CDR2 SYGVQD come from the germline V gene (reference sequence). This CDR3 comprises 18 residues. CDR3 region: CASSETLPRTGLTYEQCF. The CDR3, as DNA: TGCGCCAGCAGTGAGACCCTGCCCCGCACAGGGCTAACCTACGAGCAGTGCTTC.

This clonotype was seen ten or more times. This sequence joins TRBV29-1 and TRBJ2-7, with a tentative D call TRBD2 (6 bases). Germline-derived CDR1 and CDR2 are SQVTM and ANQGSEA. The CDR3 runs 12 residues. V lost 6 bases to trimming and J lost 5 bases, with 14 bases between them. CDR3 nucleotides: TGCAGCGTCGGACTATCTAGGGACGAGCAGTACTTC. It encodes CSVGLSRDEQYF.

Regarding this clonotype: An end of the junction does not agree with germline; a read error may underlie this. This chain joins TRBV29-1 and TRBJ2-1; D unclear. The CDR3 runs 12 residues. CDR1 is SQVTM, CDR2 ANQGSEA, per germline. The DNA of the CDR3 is TGCAGCGTTGGAGTTACGAACAGTGAGCAGTTCTTT. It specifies CSVGVTNSEQFF.

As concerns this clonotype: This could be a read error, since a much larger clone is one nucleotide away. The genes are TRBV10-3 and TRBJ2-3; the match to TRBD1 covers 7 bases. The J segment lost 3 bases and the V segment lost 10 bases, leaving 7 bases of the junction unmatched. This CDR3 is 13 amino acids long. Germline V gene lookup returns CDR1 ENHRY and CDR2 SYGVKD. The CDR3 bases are TGTGCCACATGGGCACAGGGGACAGATACGCAGTATTTT. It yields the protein CATWAQGTDTQYF.

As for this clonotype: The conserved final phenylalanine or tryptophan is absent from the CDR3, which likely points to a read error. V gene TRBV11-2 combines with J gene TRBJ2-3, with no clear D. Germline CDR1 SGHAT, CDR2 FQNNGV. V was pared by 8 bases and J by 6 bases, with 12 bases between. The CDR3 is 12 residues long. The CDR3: CASRPRADTQYL. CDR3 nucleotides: TGTGCCAGCCGCCCCCGGGCGGATACGCAGTATCTT.

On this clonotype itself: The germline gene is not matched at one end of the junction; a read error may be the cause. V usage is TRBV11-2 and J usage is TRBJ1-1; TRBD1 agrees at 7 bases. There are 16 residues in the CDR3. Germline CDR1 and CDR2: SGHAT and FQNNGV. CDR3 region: CASSPGGGAGKTEAFF. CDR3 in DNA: TGTGCAAGCAGCCCAGGGGGGGGCGCGGGGAAAACTGAAGCTTTCTTT.